These 8 T cell receptor beta chains came from one sample sequenced in a study of T cell repertoires in cytomegalovirus infection. Their specific antigens are unknown. TCRdb analysed the reads with MiXCR anew, one entry per CDR3 protein. The data hold about half a million distinct CDR3 sequences, with roughly 42% observed a single time. This sample comprised cultured PBMCs, obtained from culture after CMV antigen stimulation. Receptor source: a human donor in good health (CMV status not recorded). Some clones in this sample may be carry-over from other donors' samples.

A few counts support this clonotype. This chain connects TRBV7-2 to TRBJ2-7; possible D gene TRBD1, 6 bases. Germline lookup yields CDR1 SGHTA and CDR2 FQGNSA. This CDR3 has 13 residues. Trimming cost V 5 bases and J 7 bases, with 15 bases left between them. The DNA for the CDR3 is TGTGCCAGCAGCGAACAGGGCACGGGGGAGCAGTACTTC. Translation gives CASSEQGTGEQYF.

This clonotype was seen repeatedly, ten times or more. V usage is TRBV7-2 and J usage is TRBJ1-6; TRBD1 might be the D (5 bases). CDR1 is SGHTA and CDR2 is FQGNSA in the germline V gene. The CDR3 consists of 13 residues. Trimming stripped 1 base from V and 9 bases from J, with 7 bases between. Here the CDR3 DNA reads TGTGCCAGCAGCTTAGGGGGGGTTTCACCCCTCCACTTT. Amino acid sequence: CASSLGGVSPLHF.

The V and J genes are TRBV5-6 and TRBJ2-3; D ambiguous. CDR3 length: 15 amino acids. Trimming cost V 4 bases and J 0 bases, with 12 bases left between them. CDR1 and CDR2 (germline): SGHDT, YYEEEE. Here the CDR3 reads CASSLGYSSTDTQYF. The CDR3 nucleotides are TGTGCCAGCAGCCTGGGGTATAGTAGCACAGATACGCAGTATTTT.

The chain combines TRBV27 with TRBJ2-4, with 7 bases that match TRBD1. J lost 7 bases, V lost 2 bases, and 2 bases had no gene match. Germline V CDR1 and CDR2: MNHEY, SMNVEV (reference sequence). The CDR3 is 13 amino acids. The DNA of the CDR3 is TGTGCCAGCAGTTTACAGGGGGTGAACATTCAGTACTTC. Translated, it gives CASSLQGVNIQYF.

This clonotype appeared a few times. The chain recombines TRBV6-1 with TRBJ2-1; D remains ambiguous. This CDR3 comprises 14 residues. Germline loops: CDR1 MNHNS, CDR2 SASEGT. V was shortened by 2 bases and J by 7 bases, with 12 bases between the two germline ends. This CDR3 is CASSEPWHGNEQFF. The CDR3 DNA follows: TGTGCCAGCAGTGAACCTTGGCATGGGAATGAGCAGTTCTTC.

This clonotype was found a few times. The junction shows a germline mismatch at one end, possibly a read error. The rearrangement uses TRBV28 and TRBJ1-4, with TRBD1 as a possible D gene (5 bases). The CDR3 runs to 16 residues. Germline loops: CDR1 MDHEN, CDR2 SYDVKM. The CDR3 loop is CASTLGTSLYNEKLFF. Written as DNA, the CDR3 is TGTGCCAGCACTTTAGGGACCTCACTCTATAATGAAAAACTGTTTTTT.

This clonotype was seen a few times. V and J are TRBV4-2 and TRBJ2-6, with 7 bases fitting TRBD2. CDR3 size: 19 residues. Germline V gene data show CDR1 as LGHNA and CDR2 as YNFKEQ. V shed 1 base, J shed 3 bases, and the junction held 12 bases outside the gene matches. The CDR3 region is CASSQGTSASSIGANVLTF. CDR3 nucleotide sequence: TGTGCCAGCAGCCAAGGTACTAGCGCATCCTCCATTGGGGCCAACGTCCTGACTTTC.

The chain uses TRBV20-1 and TRBJ2-7, with 10 bases matching TRBD2. Germline V gene lookup returns CDR1 DFQATT and CDR2 SNEGSKA (reference sequence). The V and J ends lost 0 bases and 7 bases, in that order; junction bases with no gene match: 12. The CDR3 runs to 16 residues. CDR3 in amino acids: CSARDRGRAGGWEQYF. The CDR3 bases are TGCAGTGCTAGAGACAGGGGGCGAGCGGGAGGGTGGGAGCAGTACTTC.